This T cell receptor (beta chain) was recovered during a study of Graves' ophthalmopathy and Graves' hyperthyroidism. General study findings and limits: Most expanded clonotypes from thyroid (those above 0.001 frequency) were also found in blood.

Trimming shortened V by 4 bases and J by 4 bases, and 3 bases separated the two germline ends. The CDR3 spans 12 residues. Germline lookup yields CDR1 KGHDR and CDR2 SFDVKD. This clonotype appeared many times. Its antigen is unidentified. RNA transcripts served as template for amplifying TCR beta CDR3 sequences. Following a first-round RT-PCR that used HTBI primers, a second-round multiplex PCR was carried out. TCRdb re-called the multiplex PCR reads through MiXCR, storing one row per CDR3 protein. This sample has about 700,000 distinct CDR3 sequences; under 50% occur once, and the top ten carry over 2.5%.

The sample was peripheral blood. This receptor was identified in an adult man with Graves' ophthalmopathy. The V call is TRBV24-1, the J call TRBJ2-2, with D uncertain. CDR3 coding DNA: TGTGCCACCAGTGACTCCACCGGGGAGCTGTTTTTT. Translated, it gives CATSDSTGELFF.